One T cell receptor (beta chain) is described in this entry. Residents of approximately 25 US areas, aged roughly 18 to 89 years, made up the participants. The sample originates from a study of blood T cell repertoires in COVID-19. Turning to the study itself: Nucleic acid was either cDNA or gDNA, and it came from T cells, B-cell-depleted T cells, or PBMCs.

Original handling: Reference gene primer amplification gave nucleated cell count estimates. Clones were sequenced by immunoSEQ multiplex PCR, and TCRdb holds only the in-frame ones, with some missing. That table gives V, J and clone size, and the DNA gave D and trimming. The sample has hundreds of thousands of clones, 89% seen once; the top ten hold about 9.5%. The length of the CDR3 is 16 residues. Germline loops: CDR1 SQVTM, CDR2 ANQGSEA. The ends lost 7 bases at V and 2 bases at J; junction bases unmatched: 14. This TCR derives from a woman between 35 and 50 years old who had recovered from COVID-19. The specimen was PBMCs or T cells enriched from blood (not recorded which). J is TRBJ2-1 and V is TRBV29-1; TRBD1 matches at 7 bases. In DNA form, the CDR3 reads TGCAGCGAGGGGGCCCCCAGTTTCAGGGCCTACAATGAGCAGTTCTTC. It yields the protein CSEGAPSFRAYNEQFF.